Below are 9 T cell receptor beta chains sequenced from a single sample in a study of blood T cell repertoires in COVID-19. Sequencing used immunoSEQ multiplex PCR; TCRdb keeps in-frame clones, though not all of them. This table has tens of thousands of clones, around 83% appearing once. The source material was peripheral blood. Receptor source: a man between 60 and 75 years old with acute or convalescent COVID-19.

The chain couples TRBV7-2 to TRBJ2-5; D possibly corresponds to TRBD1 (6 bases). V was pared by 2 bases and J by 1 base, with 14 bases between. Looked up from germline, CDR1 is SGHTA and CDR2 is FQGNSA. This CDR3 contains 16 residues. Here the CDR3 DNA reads TGTGCCAGCAGCTTACGTGGGGACACCTCCCAAGAGACCCAGTACTTC. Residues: CASSLRGDTSQETQYF.

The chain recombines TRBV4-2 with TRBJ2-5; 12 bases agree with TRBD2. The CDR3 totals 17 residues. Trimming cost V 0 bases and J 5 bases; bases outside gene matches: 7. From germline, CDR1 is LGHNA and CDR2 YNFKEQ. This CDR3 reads CASSQDLAGGLAETQYF. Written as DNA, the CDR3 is TGTGCCAGCAGCCAAGATCTAGCGGGGGGGCTTGCTGAGACCCAGTACTTC.

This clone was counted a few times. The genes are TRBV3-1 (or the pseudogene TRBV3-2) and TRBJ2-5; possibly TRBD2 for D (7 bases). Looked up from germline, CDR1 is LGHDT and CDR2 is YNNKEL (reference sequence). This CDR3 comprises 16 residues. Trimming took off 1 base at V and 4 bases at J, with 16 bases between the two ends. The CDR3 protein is CASSQVGRGGAETQYF. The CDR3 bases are TGTGCCAGCAGCCAAGTGGGCAGGGGAGGGGCAGAGACCCAGTACTTC.

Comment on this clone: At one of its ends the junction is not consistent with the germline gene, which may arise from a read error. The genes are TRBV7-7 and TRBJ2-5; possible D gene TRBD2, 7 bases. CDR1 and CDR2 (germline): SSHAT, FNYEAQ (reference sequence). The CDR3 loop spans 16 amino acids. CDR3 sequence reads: CASSPRPARGGETQYF. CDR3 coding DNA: TGTGCTAGCAGCCCCCGCCCGGCGAGGGGGGGGGAGACCCAGTACTTC.

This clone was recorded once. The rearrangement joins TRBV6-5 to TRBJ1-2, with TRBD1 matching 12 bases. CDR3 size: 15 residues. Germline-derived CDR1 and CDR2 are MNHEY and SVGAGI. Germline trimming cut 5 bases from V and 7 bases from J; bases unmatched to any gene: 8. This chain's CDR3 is CASSPAGQGASGYTF. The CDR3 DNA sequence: TGTGCCAGCAGTCCTGCGGGACAGGGGGCTAGTGGCTACACCTTC.

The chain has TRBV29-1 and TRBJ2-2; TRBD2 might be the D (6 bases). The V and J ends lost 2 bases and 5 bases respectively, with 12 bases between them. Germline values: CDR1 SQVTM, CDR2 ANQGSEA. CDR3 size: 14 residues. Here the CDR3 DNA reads TGCAGCGTTGAACGAGGGCGGGGTACCGGGGAGCTGTTTTTT. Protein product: CSVERGRGTGELFF.

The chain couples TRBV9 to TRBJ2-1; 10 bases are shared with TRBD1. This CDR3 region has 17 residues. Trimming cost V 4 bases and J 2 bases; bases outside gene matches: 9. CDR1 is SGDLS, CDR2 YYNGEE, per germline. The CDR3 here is CASSRRQGAIPYNEQFF. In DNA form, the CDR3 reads TGTGCCAGCAGCAGACGACAGGGGGCGATTCCCTACAATGAGCAGTTCTTC.

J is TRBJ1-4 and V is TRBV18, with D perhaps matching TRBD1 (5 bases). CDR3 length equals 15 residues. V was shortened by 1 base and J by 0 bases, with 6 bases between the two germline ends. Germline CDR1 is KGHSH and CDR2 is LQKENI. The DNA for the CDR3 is TGTGCCAGCTCACCACAGGGGACAACTAATGAAAAACTGTTTTTT. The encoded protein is CASSPQGTTNEKLFF.

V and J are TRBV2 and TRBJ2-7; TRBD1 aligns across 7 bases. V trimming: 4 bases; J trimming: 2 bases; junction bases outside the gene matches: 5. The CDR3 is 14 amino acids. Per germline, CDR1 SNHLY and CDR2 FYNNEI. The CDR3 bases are TGTGCCAGCAGTGTGAGGGGGCAGCCCTACGAGCAGTACTTC. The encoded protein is CASSVRGQPYEQYF.